One sample yielded the 5 T cell receptor beta chains listed below, sequenced in a study of blood T cell repertoires in COVID-19. Some clones are missing from TCRdb's copy, which holds only in-frame ones; the method was immunoSEQ multiplex PCR. The table records around 70,000 clones, 70% to 85% of them present only once. Input material: peripheral blood. All receptors come from a woman aged 50 to 60 with acute or convalescent COVID-19.

The sample holds one count of this clone. The V call is TRBV5-4, the J call TRBJ1-1; D remains unclear. Germline V gene sequence: CDR1 SGHNT, CDR2 YYREEE (reference sequence). The CDR3 consists of 13 residues. The V and J ends lost 5 bases and 0 bases respectively, with 8 bases between them. CDR3 loop: CASSSTLNTEAFF. The CDR3, as DNA: TGTGCCAGCAGTTCAACATTGAACACTGAAGCTTTCTTT.

This clone has just one count. The chain is built from TRBV14 and TRBJ2-2, with D uncertain. The ends were cut back, 3 bases at V and 4 bases at J, with 9 bases in the middle. The germline V gene has CDR1 SGHDN and CDR2 FVKESK. The length of the CDR3 is 14 residues. CDR3 protein: CASSQWAATGELFF. Here the CDR3 DNA reads TGTGCCAGCAGCCAGTGGGCAGCCACCGGGGAGCTGTTTTTT.

This chain connects TRBV6-1 to TRBJ1-2; weak D call: TRBD1 (5 bases). CDR3 length equals 12 residues. Germline V gene lookup returns CDR1 MNHNS and CDR2 SASEGT. Trimming stripped 3 bases from V and 11 bases from J, with 13 bases between. CDR3 bases: TGTGCCAGCAGTGAGACCGGGGGACGTTACACCTTC. It translates to CASSETGGRYTF.

The chain recombines TRBV6-4 with TRBJ2-7; 9 bases line up with TRBD1. Unmatched junction bases numbered 13, after V lost 10 bases and J lost 0 bases. The CDR3 extends over 16 amino acids. Germline V lookup: CDR1 MRHNA, CDR2 SNTAGT. CDR3 region: CAKKDRGLYSSYEQYF. The CDR3 DNA sequence: TGTGCCAAAAAGGACAGGGGTCTATATAGCTCCTACGAGCAGTACTTC.

V and J are TRBV9 and TRBJ2-1; TRBD2 matches at 10 bases. CDR3 length equals 14 residues. The germline V gene encodes CDR1 SGDLS and CDR2 YYNGEE. The trim removed 3 bases at V and 8 bases at J, leaving 5 bases unmatched. CDR3 protein: CASSETSGNHEQFF. The CDR3, as DNA: TGTGCCAGCAGCGAAACTAGCGGGAACCATGAGCAGTTCTTC.